This T cell receptor beta chain was captured by sequencing in a study of quantifying T cell responses using KT2 cells. Study-level information: TCR alpha and beta constant-region primers primed reverse transcription of RNA. Estimated efficiency of the T4 ligation step was above 9% under optimum conditions. A predetermined fluorescence threshold ended the second PCR, run as a qPCR.

Each cDNA got a UMI-containing oligo ligated at its 3' end. An equimolar mix of RC1.1 and RC1.2 primed the beta chain across TRBC1 and TRBC2. TCRdb passed the UMI-ligation and nested PCR reads through MiXCR, listing each CDR3 protein once. The sample lists 40,000 to 60,000 distinct CDR3 sequences; about 9.9% were seen once. A range of KT2-to-PBMC ratios was made using fixed PBMC numbers. The sequence was collected from a human donor. Material: PBMCs spiked with cells of the T cell clone KT2.

CDR3 residues: CASRDRGREDTQYF. The CDR3 bases are TGCGCCAGCAGAGATAGGGGGCGTGAAGATACGCAGTATTTT. The rearrangement links TRBV10-2 to TRBJ2-3, with 7 bases aligning to TRBD1. The junction had 8 bases not matched to a gene; V was cut back by 6 bases and J by 5 bases. The CDR3 spans 14 residues. Germline V gives CDR1 WSHSY, CDR2 SAAADI.